The clone carrying this T cell receptor beta chain was seen a handful of times. What it recognizes is unknown. The data were taken from a study of response to subunit inactivated influenza vaccine. The CDR3 totals 12 residues. Germline CDR1 and CDR2: SQVTM and ANQGSEA. J was trimmed by 6 bases and V by 5 bases; bases with no gene match: 3. TCRdb re-derived calls from the RT-PCR reads in MiXCR, one entry per CDR3 protein. The sample contains about 700,000 distinct CDR3 sequences, around 14% of which appear only once. Study-level results: Few new T cells, the authors suggested, are recruited by each seasonal influenza vaccination.

The rearrangement uses TRBV29-1 and TRBJ2-2, with TRBD2 identical over 7 bases. This TCR was sampled from a man aged 45-65 years who received an inactivated influenza vaccine. The source material was PBMCs from blood, sampled 12 days after vaccination. The CDR3 here is CSVRGESGELFF. The CDR3 nucleotides are TGCAGCGTTCGGGGGGAGTCCGGGGAGCTGTTTTTT.